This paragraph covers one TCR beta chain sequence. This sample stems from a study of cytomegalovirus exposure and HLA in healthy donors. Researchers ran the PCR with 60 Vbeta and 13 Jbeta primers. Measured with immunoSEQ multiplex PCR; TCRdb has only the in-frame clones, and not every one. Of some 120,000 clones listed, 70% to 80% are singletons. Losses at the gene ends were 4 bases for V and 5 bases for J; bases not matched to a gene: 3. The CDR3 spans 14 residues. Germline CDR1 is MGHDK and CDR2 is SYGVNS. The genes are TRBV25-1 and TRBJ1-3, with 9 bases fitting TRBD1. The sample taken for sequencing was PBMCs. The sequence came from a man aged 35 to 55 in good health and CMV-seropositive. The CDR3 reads CASSVGTGRNTIYF. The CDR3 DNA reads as TGTGCCAGCAGTGTTGGGACAGGGAGAAACACCATATATTTT.